A single sample is the source of the 10 T cell receptor beta chains below, sequenced in a study of response to subunit inactivated influenza vaccine. TCRdb re-called the RT-PCR reads with MiXCR, one entry per CDR3 protein. The table lists around 790,000 distinct CDR3 sequences, 21% of them singletons, with roughly 10% in the top ten. The sample here was PBMCs from blood, taken 4 to 6 days after vaccination. The receptors derive from a man aged 45-65 years who received an inactivated influenza vaccine.

This clonotype has ten or more counts. V is TRBV20-1 and J is TRBJ2-7; 8 positions match TRBD1. Germline CDR1 DFQATT, CDR2 SNEGSKA (reference sequence). Losses at the gene ends were 1 base for V and 0 bases for J; bases not matched to a gene: 8. The CDR3 runs 16 residues. CDR3 amino acids: CSARGTTGDSSYEQYF. CDR3 bases: TGCAGTGCTAGAGGCACGACAGGGGACAGCTCCTACGAGCAGTACTTC.

The chain is built from TRBV4-3 and TRBJ2-4, with 8 bases matching TRBD1. V gave up 0 bases and J gave up 8 bases; unmatched junction bases: 9. The CDR3 has 16 amino acids. Germline loops: CDR1 LGHNA, CDR2 YSLEER. CDR3: CASSQDIVRGPDIQYF. The DNA of the CDR3 is TGCGCCAGCAGCCAAGATATCGTCAGGGGGCCTGACATTCAGTACTTC.

This chain uses TRBV2 with TRBJ1-6; 7 nucleotides agree with TRBD1. The germline gives CDR1 SNHLY, CDR2 FYNNEI. V lost 2 bases, J lost 4 bases, and 11 bases stayed unmatched. The CDR3 loop spans 18 amino acids. CDR3 in amino acids: CASSERGETGNYNSPLHF. The CDR3 DNA reads as TGTGCCAGCAGTGAAAGGGGGGAGACAGGGAATTATAATTCACCCCTCCACTTT. The variable domain in full, completed from reference TRBV2 and TRBJ1-6, reads EPEVTQTPSHQVTQMGQEVILRCVPISNHLYFYWYRQILGQKVEFLVSFYNNEISEKSEIFDDQFSVERPDGSNFTLKIRSTKLEDSAMYFCASSERGETGNYNSPLHFGNGTRLTVT.

The chain carries TRBV20-1 and TRBJ2-1; D may correspond to TRBD1 or TRBD2 (6 bases each). The CDR3 is 14 amino acids. Germline CDR1 is DFQATT and CDR2 is SNEGSKA (reference sequence). V lost 1 base, J lost 0 bases, and 7 bases lay in between. The CDR3: CSARGGASYNEQFF. CDR3 DNA sequence: TGCAGTGCTAGAGGGGGGGCCTCCTACAATGAGCAGTTCTTC.

This clonotype was picked up a small number of times. DNA for the CDR3: TGCGCCAGCAGCTTGTTCGAGCGGGGAAACATTCAGTACTTC. Translation: CASSLFERGNIQYF. The chain combines TRBV5-1 with TRBJ2-4, with TRBD2 matching over 7 bases. The J segment lost 6 bases and the V segment lost 1 base, leaving 4 bases of the junction unmatched. This CDR3 region has 14 residues. CDR1 is SGHRS, CDR2 YFSETQ, per germline. Filled out from reference TRBV5-1 and TRBJ2-4, the complete variable domain reads KAGVTQTPRYLIKTRGQQVTLSCSPISGHRSVSWYQQTPGQGLQFLFEYFSETQRNKGNFPGRFSGRQFSNSRSEMNVSTLELGDSALYLCASSLFERGNIQYFGAGTRLSVL.

The V call is TRBV6-1, the J call TRBJ1-1; TRBD1 aligns across 7 bases. Germline-derived CDR1 and CDR2 are MNHNS and SASEGT. The ends lost 2 bases at V and 4 bases at J; junction bases unmatched: 13. The CDR3 consists of 17 residues. The CDR3, as DNA: TGTGCCAGCAGTGAATGGGCAGGGGGTATGTCGGGCACTGAAGCTTTCTTT. Encoded protein: CASSEWAGGMSGTEAFF.

The CDR3 region has the DNA TGCGCCAGCAGCCAAGATCCCCCGGGACTAAGAAAGTACAATGAGCAGTTCTTC. It translates to CASSQDPPGLRKYNEQFF. The chain combines TRBV4-1 with TRBJ2-1, with 7 bases identical to TRBD2. The CDR3 contains 18 residues. V gave up 0 bases and J gave up 4 bases; unmatched junction bases: 12. The germline V gene encodes CDR1 MGHRA and CDR2 YSYEKL.

This clonotype has a handful of counts. The chain recombines TRBV12-3 or TRBV12-4 with TRBJ1-1; 7 positions agree with TRBD1. V dropped 6 bases and J dropped 4; count of bases not matched to a gene: 5. The CDR3 loop spans 13 amino acids. The DNA of the CDR3 is TGTGCCAGCAGGCCACAGGGGTTCACTGAAGCTTTCTTT. It specifies CASRPQGFTEAFF.

The J gene is TRBJ1-2, the V gene TRBV27; possible D gene TRBD1, 5 bases. In germline, CDR1 is MNHEY, CDR2 SMNVEV (reference sequence). Trimming shortened V by 5 bases and J by 4 bases, and 11 bases separated the two germline ends. The CDR3 has 13 residues. The CDR3 region is CASSVGEGYGYTF. In DNA form, the CDR3 reads TGTGCCAGCAGTGTAGGGGAGGGCTATGGCTACACCTTC.

The sample holds a few counts of this clonotype. The rearrangement joins TRBV7-9 to TRBJ2-1; a weak D match, TRBD2 (6 bases). Trimming cost V 5 bases and J 8 bases, with 16 bases left between them. The CDR3 runs 14 residues. From germline, CDR1 is SEHNR and CDR2 FQNEAQ (reference sequence). The CDR3 reads CASSPIETSHEQFF. The CDR3 DNA reads as TGTGCCAGCAGCCCTATAGAGACTAGTCATGAGCAGTTCTTC.